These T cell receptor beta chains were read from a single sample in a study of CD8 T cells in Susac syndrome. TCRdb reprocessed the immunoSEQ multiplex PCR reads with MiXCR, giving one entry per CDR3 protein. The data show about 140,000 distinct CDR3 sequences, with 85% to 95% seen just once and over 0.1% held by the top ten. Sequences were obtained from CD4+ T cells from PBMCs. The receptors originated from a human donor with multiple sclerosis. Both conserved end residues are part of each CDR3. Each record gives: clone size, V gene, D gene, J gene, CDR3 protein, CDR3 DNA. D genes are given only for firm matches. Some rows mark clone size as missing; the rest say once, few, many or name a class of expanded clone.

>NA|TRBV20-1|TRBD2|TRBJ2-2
CSARRLAGPNTGELFF
TGCAGTGCTAGAAGGCTAGCGGGGCCGAACACCGGGGAGCTGTTTTTT
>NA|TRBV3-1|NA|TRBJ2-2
CASSQVQYGELFF
TGTGCCAGCAGCCAAGTGCAGTACGGGGAGCTGTTTTTT
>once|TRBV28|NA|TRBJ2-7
CASRSITSYEQYF
TGTGCCAGCAGATCAATTACTAGCTACGAGCAGTACTTC
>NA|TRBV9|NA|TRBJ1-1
CASSVGGHEFEAFF
TGTGCCAGCAGCGTAGGCGGGCATGAATTTGAAGCTTTCTTT
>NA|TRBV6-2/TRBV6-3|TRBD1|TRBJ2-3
CASTRDRATDTQYF
TGTGCCAGCACCCGGGACAGGGCAACAGATACGCAGTATTTT
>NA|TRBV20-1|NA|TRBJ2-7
CSARKAGSYEQYF
TGCAGTGCTAGAAAGGCAGGGTCCTACGAGCAGTACTTC
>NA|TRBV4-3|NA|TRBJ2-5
CASSQILKSGTETQYF
TGCGCCAGCAGCCAAATCTTAAAATCAGGGACAGAGACCCAGTACTTC
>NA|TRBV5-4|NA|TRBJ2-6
CASREAGTTSGANVLTF
TGTGCCAGCAGGGAGGCCGGGACAACCTCTGGGGCCAACGTCCTGACTTTC
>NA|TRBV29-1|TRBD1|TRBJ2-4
CSARQGQAKNIQYF
TGCAGCGCCCGACAGGGCCAAGCCAAAAACATTCAGTACTTC
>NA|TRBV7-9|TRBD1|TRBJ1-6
CASSSGQGFYNSPLHF
TGTGCCAGCAGCTCTGGACAGGGATTTTATAATTCACCCCTCCACTTT
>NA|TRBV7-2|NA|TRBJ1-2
CASSPPGRSDLGYTF
TGTGCCAGCAGCCCCCCAGGGCGGAGTGACTTGGGCTACACCTTC
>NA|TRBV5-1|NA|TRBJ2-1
CASSLRSTLTYNEQFF
TGCGCCAGCAGCTTGAGGTCCACACTCACCTACAATGAGCAGTTCTTC
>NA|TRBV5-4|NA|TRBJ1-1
CASSSKLRSGNTEAFF
TGTGCCAGCAGCTCCAAACTCAGGTCCGGGAACACTGAAGCTTTCTTT
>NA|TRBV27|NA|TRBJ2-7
CASRGFRGRPYEQYF
TGTGCCAGCAGGGGTTTCAGGGGAAGGCCCTACGAGCAGTACTTC
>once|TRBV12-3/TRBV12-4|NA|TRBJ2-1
CASNLARNEQFF
TGTGCCAGCAACCTGGCTCGAAATGAGCAGTTCTTC
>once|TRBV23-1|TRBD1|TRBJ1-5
CASTRTGSGQPQHF
TGCGCCAGCACCCGGACAGGGAGCGGCCAGCCCCAGCATTTT
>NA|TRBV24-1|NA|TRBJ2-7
CATSEIGSPGYEQYF
TGTGCCACCAGTGAGATAGGGAGTCCGGGCTACGAGCAGTACTTC
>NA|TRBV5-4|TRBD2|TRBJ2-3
CATTAGGGQDTQYF
TGTGCCACTACAGCGGGAGGGGGACAAGATACGCAGTATTTT
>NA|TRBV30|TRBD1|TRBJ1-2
CAWKWTGGPVGGYTF
TGTGCCTGGAAATGGACAGGGGGCCCAGTGGGTGGCTACACCTTC
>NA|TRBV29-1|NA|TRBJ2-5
CSVEQIIGETQYF
TGCAGCGTTGAGCAGATCATCGGGGAGACCCAGTACTTC
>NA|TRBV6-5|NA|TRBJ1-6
CASSPLMGNSPLHF
TGTGCCAGCAGCCCCCTGATGGGGAATTCACCCCTCCACTTT
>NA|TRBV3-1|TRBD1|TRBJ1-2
CASSRTQGSYGYTF
TGTGCCAGCAGCCGCACACAGGGGAGCTATGGCTACACCTTC
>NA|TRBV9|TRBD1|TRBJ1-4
CASSSQGRPQEKLFF
TGTGCCAGCAGCTCACAGGGGCGACCCCAAGAAAAACTGTTTTTT
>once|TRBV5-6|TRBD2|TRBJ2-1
CASSLGLAVTREQFF
TGTGCCAGCAGCTTAGGACTAGCGGTGACGCGTGAGCAGTTCTTC
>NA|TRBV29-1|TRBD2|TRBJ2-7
CSVGKAGGIYEQYF
TGCAGCGTCGGAAAGGCGGGAGGTATCTACGAGCAGTACTTC
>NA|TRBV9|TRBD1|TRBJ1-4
CASSSFPGQGGEKLFF
TGTGCCAGCAGCTCCTTTCCGGGACAGGGGGGAGAAAAACTGTTTTTT
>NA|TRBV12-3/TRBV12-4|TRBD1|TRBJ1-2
CASNTRQGAVGYTF
TGTGCCAGCAATACAAGACAGGGGGCAGTGGGCTACACCTTC
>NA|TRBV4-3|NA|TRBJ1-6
CASSQGPGSPLHF
TGCGCCAGCAGCCAGGGTCCCGGTTCACCCCTCCACTTT
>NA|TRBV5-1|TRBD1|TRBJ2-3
CASSFGQGADTQYF
TGCGCCAGCAGCTTCGGACAGGGGGCAGATACGCAGTATTTT
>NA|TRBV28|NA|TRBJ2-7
CASSYSRNYEQYF
TGTGCCAGCAGTTATAGTAGGAACTACGAGCAGTACTTC
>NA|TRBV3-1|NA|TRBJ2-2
CASSPPQRPTGELFF
TGTGCCAGCAGCCCCCCACAGCGGCCCACCGGGGAGCTGTTTTTT
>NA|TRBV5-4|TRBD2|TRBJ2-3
CASSQTSGFTDTQYF
TGTGCCAGCAGCCAGACTAGCGGTTTCACAGATACGCAGTATTTT
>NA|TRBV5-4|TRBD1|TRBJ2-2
CASGRTGGADTGELFF
TGTGCCAGCGGCCGGACAGGGGGCGCCGACACCGGGGAGCTGTTTTTT
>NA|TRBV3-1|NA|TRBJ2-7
CASSQDTQSYEQYF
TGTGCCAGCAGCCAAGATACGCAGTCCTACGAGCAGTACTTC
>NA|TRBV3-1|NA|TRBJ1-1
CASSQGSGTEAFF
TGTGCCAGCAGCCAAGGATCGGGCACTGAAGCTTTCTTT
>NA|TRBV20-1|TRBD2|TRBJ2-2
CSASGGGAGELFF
TGCAGTGCTTCCGGGGGGGGCGCCGGGGAGCTGTTTTTT
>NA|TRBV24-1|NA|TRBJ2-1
CATSDRDNEQFF
TGTGCCACCAGTGATCGGGACAATGAGCAGTTCTTC
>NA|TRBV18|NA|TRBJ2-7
CASSPQNLAEDEQYF
TGTGCCAGCTCACCACAGAACCTAGCCGAGGATGAGCAGTACTTC
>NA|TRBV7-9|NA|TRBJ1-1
CASSLMGLNTEAFF
TGTGCCAGCAGCTTAATGGGTTTGAACACTGAAGCTTTCTTT
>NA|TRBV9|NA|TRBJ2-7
CASSPRTEFYEQYF
TGTGCCAGCAGCCCCCGGACAGAATTTTACGAGCAGTACTTC
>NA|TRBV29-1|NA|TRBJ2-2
CSVAPDVRGGELFF
TGCAGCGTGGCCCCTGACGTGAGGGGCGGGGAGCTGTTTTTT
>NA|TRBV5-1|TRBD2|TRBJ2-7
CASSLKAGGAYEQYF
TGCGCCAGCAGCTTGAAAGCGGGAGGTGCCTACGAGCAGTACTTC
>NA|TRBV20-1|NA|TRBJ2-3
CSAREDTQGFRGTDTQYF
TGCAGTGCTAGAGAAGATACCCAGGGGTTTCGCGGCACAGATACGCAGTATTTT
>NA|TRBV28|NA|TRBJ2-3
CASSFLTDTQYF
TGTGCCAGCAGTTTCCTTACAGATACGCAGTATTTT
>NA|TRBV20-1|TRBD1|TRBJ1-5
CSARVAHGTGGNQPQHF
TGCAGTGCTAGAGTTGCTCACGGTACAGGGGGAAATCAGCCCCAGCATTTT
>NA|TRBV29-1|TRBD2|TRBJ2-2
CSVQNVAGPTGELFF
TGCAGCGTTCAAAATGTAGCGGGCCCGACCGGGGAGCTGTTTTTT
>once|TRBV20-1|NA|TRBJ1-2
CSARDSRGGYTF
TGCAGTGCTAGAGATTCTAGGGGGGGCTACACCTTC
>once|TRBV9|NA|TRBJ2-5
CASSATSGFQETQYF
TGTGCCAGCAGCGCCACGTCCGGATTCCAAGAGACCCAGTACTTC
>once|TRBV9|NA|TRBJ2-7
CASSVGGDSYEQYF
TGTGCCAGCAGCGTAGGGGGAGACTCCTACGAGCAGTACTTC
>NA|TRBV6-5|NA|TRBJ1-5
CASSYSRDRNQPQHF
TGTGCCAGCAGTTACTCAAGGGATCGCAATCAGCCCCAGCATTTT
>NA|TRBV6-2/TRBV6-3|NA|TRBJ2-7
CASSYPGVGEQYF
TGTGCCAGCAGTTACCCGGGAGTTGGAGAGCAGTACTTC
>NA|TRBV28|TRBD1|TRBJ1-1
CASRPGGVNTEAFF
TGTGCCAGCAGGCCAGGGGGCGTGAACACTGAAGCTTTCTTT
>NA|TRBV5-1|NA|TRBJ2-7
CASSSDRISYEQYF
TGCGCCAGCAGCTCGGACAGAATTTCCTACGAGCAGTACTTC